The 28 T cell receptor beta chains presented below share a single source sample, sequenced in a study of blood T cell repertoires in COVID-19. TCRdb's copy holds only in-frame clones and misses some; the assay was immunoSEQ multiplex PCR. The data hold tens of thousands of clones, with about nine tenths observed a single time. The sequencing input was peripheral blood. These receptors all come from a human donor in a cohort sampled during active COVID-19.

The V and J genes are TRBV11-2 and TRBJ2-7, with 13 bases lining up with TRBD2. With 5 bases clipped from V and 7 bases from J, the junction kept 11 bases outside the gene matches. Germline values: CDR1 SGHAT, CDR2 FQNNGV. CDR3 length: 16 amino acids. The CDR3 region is CASSRTGTSGTGEQYF. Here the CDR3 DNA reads TGTGCCAGCAGCCGCACCGGGACTAGCGGGACCGGGGAGCAGTACTTC.

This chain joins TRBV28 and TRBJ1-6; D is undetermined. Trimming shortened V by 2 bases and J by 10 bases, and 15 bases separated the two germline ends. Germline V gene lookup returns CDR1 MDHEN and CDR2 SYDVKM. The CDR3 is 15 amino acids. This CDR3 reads CASSLTEIRLSPLHF. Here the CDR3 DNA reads TGTGCCAGCAGTTTAACAGAGATAAGATTGTCACCCCTCCACTTT.

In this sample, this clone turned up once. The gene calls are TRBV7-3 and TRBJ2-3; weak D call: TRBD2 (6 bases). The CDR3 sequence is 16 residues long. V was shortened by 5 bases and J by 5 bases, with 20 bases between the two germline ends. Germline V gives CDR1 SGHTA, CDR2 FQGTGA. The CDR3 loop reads CASSPSLGGGIDTQYF. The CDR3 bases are TGTGCCAGCAGCCCCAGTCTCGGGGGAGGTATAGATACGCAGTATTTT.

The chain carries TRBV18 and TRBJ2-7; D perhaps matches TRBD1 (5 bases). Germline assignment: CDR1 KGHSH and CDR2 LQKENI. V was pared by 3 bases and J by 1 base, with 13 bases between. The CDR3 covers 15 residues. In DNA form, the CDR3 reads TGTGCCAGCTCACCTGGGGCCGGCCCGTCCTACGAGCAGTACTTC. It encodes CASSPGAGPSYEQYF.

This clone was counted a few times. This CDR3 reads CASLGDSGANVLTF. CDR3 nucleotides: TGCGCCAGCTTGGGAGACTCTGGGGCCAACGTCCTGACTTTC. This chain links TRBV5-1 with TRBJ2-6, with a weak D call TRBD2 (5 bases). CDR1 SGHRS and CDR2 YFSETQ come from the germline V gene. V was shortened by 7 bases and J by 0 bases, with 8 bases between the two germline ends. The CDR3 length is 14 residues.

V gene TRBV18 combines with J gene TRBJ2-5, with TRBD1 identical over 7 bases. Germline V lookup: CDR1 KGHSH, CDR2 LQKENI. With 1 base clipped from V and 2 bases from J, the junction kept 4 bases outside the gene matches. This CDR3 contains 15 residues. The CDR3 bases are TGTGCCAGCTCACCACTCGACAGGGTTCAAGAGACCCAGTACTTC. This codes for CASSPLDRVQETQYF.

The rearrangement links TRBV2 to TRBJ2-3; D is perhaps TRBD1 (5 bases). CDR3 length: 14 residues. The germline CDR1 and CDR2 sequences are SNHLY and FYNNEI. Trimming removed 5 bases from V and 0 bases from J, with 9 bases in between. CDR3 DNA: TGTGCCAGCAGTCGAGACAGTAGCACAGATACGCAGTATTTT. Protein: CASSRDSSTDTQYF.

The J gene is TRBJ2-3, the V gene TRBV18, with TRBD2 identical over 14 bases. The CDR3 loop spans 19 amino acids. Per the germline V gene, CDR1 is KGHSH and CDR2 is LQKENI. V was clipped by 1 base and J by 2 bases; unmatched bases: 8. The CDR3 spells CASSPQGLAGAYITDTQYF. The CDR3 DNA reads TGTGCCAGCTCACCACAGGGACTAGCGGGAGCTTATATCACAGATACGCAGTATTTT.

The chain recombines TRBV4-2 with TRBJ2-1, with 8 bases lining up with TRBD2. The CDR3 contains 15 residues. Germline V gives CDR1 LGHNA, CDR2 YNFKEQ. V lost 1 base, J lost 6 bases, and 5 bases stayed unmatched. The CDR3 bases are TGTGCCAGCAGCCAAGTTGGACTAGCTCTCAATGAGCAGTTCTTC. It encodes CASSQVGLALNEQFF.

The CDR3 reads CASSEGGQGAGYTF. The CDR3 DNA reads as TGCGCCAGCAGCGAGGGCGGACAGGGCGCTGGCTACACCTTC. The chain joins TRBV5-1 to TRBJ1-2; 8 bases are shared with TRBD1. Unmatched junction bases numbered 9, after V lost 4 bases and J lost 7 bases. CDR1 is SGHRS and CDR2 is YFSETQ in the germline V gene. The CDR3 runs to 14 residues.

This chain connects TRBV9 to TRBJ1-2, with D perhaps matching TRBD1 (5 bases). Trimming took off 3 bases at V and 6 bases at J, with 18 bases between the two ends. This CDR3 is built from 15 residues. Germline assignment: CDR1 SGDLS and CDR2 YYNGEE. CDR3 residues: CASSAPVVGGDGYTF. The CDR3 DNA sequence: TGTGCCAGCAGCGCCCCGGTGGTGGGAGGGGATGGCTACACCTTC.

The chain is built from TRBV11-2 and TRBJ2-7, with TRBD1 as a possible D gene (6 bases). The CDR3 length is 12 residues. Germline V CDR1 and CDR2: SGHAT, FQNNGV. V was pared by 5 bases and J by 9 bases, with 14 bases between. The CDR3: CASSADRRLQYF. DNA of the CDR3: TGTGCCAGCAGCGCCGACAGGCGCCTGCAGTACTTC.

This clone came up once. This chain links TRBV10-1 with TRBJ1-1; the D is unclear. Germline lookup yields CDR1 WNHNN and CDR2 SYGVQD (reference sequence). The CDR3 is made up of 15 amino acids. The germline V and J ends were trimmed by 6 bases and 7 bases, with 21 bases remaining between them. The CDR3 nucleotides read TGCGCCAGCAGGCGTAGCCGGCCGCCTGCCCTTGAAGCTTTCTTT. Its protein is CASRRSRPPALEAFF.

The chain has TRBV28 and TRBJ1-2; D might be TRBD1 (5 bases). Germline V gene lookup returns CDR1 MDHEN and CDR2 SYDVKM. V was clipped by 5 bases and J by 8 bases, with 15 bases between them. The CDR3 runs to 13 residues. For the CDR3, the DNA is TGTGCCAGCAGTGTGGGGGGAGAGCGCGGCTACACCTTC. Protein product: CASSVGGERGYTF.

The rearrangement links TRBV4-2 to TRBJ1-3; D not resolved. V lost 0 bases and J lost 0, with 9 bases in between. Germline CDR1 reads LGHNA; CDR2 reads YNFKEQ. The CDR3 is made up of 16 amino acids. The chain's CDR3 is CASSQDWAVSGNTIYF. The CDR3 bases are TGTGCCAGCAGCCAAGATTGGGCAGTCTCTGGAAACACCATATATTTT.

The chain's CDR3 is CASSLAGGGDYGYTF. The CDR3 DNA follows: TGCGCCAGCAGCTTGGCTGGGGGGGGCGACTATGGCTACACCTTC. This chain links TRBV5-1 with TRBJ1-2, with D maybe TRBD1 (6 bases). Trimming removed 0 bases at V and 3 bases at J, with 12 bases between. From germline, CDR1 is SGHRS and CDR2 YFSETQ. This CDR3 contains 15 residues.

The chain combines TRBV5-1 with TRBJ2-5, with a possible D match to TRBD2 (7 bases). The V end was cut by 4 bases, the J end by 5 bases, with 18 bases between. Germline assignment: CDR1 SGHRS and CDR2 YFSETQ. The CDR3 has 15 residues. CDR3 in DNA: TGCGCCAGCAGCAACCAACAGGGAGGGGGTGAGACCCAGTACTTC. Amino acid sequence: CASSNQQGGGETQYF.

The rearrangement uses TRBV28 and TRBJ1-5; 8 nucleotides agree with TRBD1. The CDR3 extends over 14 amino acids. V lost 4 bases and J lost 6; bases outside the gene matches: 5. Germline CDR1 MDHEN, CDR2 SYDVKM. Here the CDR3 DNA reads TGTGCCAGCAGTTGGGGACAGGATCGTCAGCCCCAGCATTTT. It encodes CASSWGQDRQPQHF. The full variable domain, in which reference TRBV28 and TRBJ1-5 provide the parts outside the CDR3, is DVKVTQSSRYLVKRTGEKVFLECVQDMDHENMFWYRQDPGLGLRLIYFSYDVKMKEKGDIPEGYSVSREKKERFSLILESASTNQTSMYLCASSWGQDRQPQHFGDGTRLSIL.

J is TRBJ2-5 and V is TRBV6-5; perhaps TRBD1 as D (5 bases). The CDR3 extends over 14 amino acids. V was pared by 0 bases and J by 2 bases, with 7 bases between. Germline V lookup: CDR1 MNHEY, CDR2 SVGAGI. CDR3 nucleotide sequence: TGTGCCAGCAGTTACTCAACAGGACAAGAGACCCAGTACTTC. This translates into CASSYSTGQETQYF.

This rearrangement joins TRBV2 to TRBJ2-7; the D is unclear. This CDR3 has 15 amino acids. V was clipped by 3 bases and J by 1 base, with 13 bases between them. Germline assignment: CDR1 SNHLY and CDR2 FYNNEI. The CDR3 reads CASSDGTAKSYEQYF. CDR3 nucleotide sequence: TGTGCCAGCAGTGATGGAACAGCAAAGTCCTACGAGCAGTACTTC.

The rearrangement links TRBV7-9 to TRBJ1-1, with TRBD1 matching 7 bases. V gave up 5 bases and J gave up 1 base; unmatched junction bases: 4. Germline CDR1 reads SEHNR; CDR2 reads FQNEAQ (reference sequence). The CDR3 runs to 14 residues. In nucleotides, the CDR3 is TGTGCCAGCAGCCCGGACAGGAAGAACACTGAAGCTTTCTTT. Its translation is CASSPDRKNTEAFF.

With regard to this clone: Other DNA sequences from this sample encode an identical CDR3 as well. CDR3 sequence (DNA): TGTGCCAGCAGTCTTCTGAACACTGAAGCTTTCTTT. Translating gives CASSLLNTEAFF. The chain is built from TRBV12-3 or TRBV12-4 and TRBJ1-1; D is unresolved. The CDR3 has 12 residues. Trimming cost V 5 bases and J 0 bases, with 4 bases left between them.

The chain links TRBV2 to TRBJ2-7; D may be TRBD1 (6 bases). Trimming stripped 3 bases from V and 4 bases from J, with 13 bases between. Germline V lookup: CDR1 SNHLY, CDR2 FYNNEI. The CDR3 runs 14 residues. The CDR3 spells CASSDQGRSYEQYF. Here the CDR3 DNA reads TGTGCCAGCAGTGACCAGGGGCGATCTTACGAGCAGTACTTC.

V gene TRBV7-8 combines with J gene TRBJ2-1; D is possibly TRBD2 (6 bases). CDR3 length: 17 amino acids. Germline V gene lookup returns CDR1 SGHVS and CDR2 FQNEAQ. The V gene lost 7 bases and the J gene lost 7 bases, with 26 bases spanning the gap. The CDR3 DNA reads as TGTGCCAGCAACTCCTGGGCGGGGACCGCCCAAAGGAATGAGCAGTTCTTC. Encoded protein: CASNSWAGTAQRNEQFF.

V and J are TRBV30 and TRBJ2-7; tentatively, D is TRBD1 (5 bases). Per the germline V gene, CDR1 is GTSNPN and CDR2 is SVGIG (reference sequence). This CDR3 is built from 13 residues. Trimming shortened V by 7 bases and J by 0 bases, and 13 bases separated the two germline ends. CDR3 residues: CAFYRLSSYEQYF. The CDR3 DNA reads TGTGCCTTCTACAGGCTCTCCTCCTACGAGCAGTACTTC.

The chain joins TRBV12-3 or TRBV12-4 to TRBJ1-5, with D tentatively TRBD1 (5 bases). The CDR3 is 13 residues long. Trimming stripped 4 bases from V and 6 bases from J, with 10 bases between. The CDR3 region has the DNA TGTGCCAGCAGTTCAGGGTCGGGTCAGCCCCAGCATTTT. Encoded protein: CASSSGSGQPQHF.

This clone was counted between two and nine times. The CDR3 sequence: CASSVEGRGLETQYF. CDR3 DNA sequence: TGTGCCAGCAGCGTAGAGGGTCGGGGTTTGGAGACCCAGTACTTC. The chain links TRBV9 to TRBJ2-5, with D perhaps TRBD2 (5 bases). In germline, CDR1 is SGDLS, CDR2 YYNGEE. With 0 bases removed from V and 5 bases from J, the gap between germline ends came to 14 bases. CDR3 length: 15 residues.

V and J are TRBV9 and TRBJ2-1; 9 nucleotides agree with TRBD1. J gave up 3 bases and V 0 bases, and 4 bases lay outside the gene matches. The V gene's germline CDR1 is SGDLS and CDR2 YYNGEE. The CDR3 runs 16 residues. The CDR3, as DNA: TGTGCCAGCAGCGTAGGGGACAGGGTTGACTACAATGAGCAGTTCTTC. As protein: CASSVGDRVDYNEQFF.